This is a list of T cell receptor beta chains from one sample in a study of T cells after yellow fever vaccination. Each CDR3 protein is one row after TCRdb ran MiXCR on the 5' RACE reads. The sample lists approximately 580,000 distinct CDR3 sequences; 17% were seen once. Sequenced here: PBMCs, sampled around 5 days after the first yellow fever vaccination. These TCRs come from a man aged 18 to 29 who received the YFV17D yellow fever vaccine. Each CDR3 is given without its conserved first and last residue. Fields, in order: V gene, CDR3 protein.

v_call: TRBV12-3/TRBV12-4; cdr3_aa: ASIPRGGVTDTQY
v_call: TRBV15; cdr3_aa: ATSSLMLTDNEQF
v_call: TRBV19; cdr3_aa: ASSEWGPDTQY
v_call: TRBV7-8; cdr3_aa: ASSFSGTDAYEQY
v_call: TRBV9; cdr3_aa: ASSKQGDGYT
v_call: TRBV7-9; cdr3_aa: ASSLGQGELEQF
v_call: TRBV7-2; cdr3_aa: ASSLFRDRAGYGYT
v_call: TRBV5-6; cdr3_aa: ASSLISRKFGNWEQF
v_call: TRBV10-3; cdr3_aa: AISGRDRFGEQY
v_call: TRBV4-1; cdr3_aa: ASSLFGGETQY
v_call: TRBV7-2; cdr3_aa: ASTTSSYNEQF
v_call: TRBV11-2; cdr3_aa: ASSFPGLAGGLSYNEQF
v_call: TRBV6-5; cdr3_aa: ASSYSGRVYNEQF
v_call: TRBV10-3; cdr3_aa: AISDNSGNTIY
v_call: TRBV6-2/TRBV6-3; cdr3_aa: ASSYRSGFSEAF
v_call: TRBV5-1; cdr3_aa: ASSSFGEGTFYGYT
v_call: TRBV9; cdr3_aa: ASSVDGRATTEAF
v_call: TRBV4-3; cdr3_aa: ASSQEGGYGYT
v_call: TRBV20-1; cdr3_aa: SADSGRTYNEQF
v_call: TRBV6-1; cdr3_aa: ASRWTGAGYGYT
v_call: TRBV6-1; cdr3_aa: ASSTSGTTHTYEQY
v_call: TRBV6-2/TRBV6-3; cdr3_aa: ASSYTTGYGEQF
v_call: TRBV7-2; cdr3_aa: ASSLVIGTEMNTEAF
v_call: TRBV7-3; cdr3_aa: ASSLAGLAVDTQY
v_call: TRBV29-1; cdr3_aa: SVRDSSYEQY
v_call: TRBV29-1; cdr3_aa: SVAGTQNNEQF